The source of this T cell receptor (beta chain) is a study of T cell responses to AZD1222 COVID-19 vaccine. The assay was immunoSEQ multiplex PCR, and TCRdb's table has in-frame clones only and misses some. The sample yields under 150,000 clones, 80% to 95% seen once. CDR3 size: 16 residues. Germline CDR1 reads SGDLS; CDR2 reads YYNGEE. Between the trimmed V and J ends, which lost 3 bases and 0 bases, there was a span of 12 bases. This sample comprised peripheral blood, obtained 28 days after the second AZD1222 dose. The receptor comes from an adult who received the AZD1222 COVID-19 vaccine. V gene TRBV9 combines with J gene TRBJ1-4, with no clear D. The CDR3 spells CASSGRTEPTNEKLFF. Written as DNA, the CDR3 is TGTGCCAGCAGCGGGAGGACGGAACCAACTAATGAAAAACTGTTTTTT.